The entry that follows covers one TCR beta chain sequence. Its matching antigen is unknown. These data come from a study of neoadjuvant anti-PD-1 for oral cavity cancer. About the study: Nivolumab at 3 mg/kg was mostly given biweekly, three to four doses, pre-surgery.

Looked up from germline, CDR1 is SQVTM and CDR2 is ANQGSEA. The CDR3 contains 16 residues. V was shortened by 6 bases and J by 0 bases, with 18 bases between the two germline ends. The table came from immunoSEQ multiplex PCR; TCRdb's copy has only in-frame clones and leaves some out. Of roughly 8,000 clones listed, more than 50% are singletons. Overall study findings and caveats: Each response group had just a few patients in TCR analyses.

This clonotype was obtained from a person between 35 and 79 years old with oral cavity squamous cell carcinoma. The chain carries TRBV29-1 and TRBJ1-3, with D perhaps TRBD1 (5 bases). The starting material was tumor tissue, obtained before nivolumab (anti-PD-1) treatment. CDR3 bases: TGCAGCGTGAAATCAGGGTGGAGGGACTCTGGAAACACCATATATTTT. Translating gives CSVKSGWRDSGNTIYF. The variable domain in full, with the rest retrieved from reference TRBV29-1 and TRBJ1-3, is SAVISQKPSRDICQRGTSLTIQCQVDSQVTMMFWYRQQPGQSLTLIATANQGSEATYESGFVIDKFPISRPNLTFSTLTVSNMSPEDSSIYLCSVKSGWRDSGNTIYFGEGSWLTVV.